This TCR beta chain was documented in a study of Tregs in tolerant kidney transplant recipients (dated by TCRdb to the late 2010s). The study in broad terms: Related donors were used in the transplants with nonmyeloablative bone marrow transplantation, and mixed chimerism was transient in the human trials. The study applied TCRbeta sequencing to find donor-specific regulatory T cells before combined kidney and bone marrow transplantation and then followed those same cells after transplant.

For TCRbeta CDR3 sequencing, genomic DNA from the sorted cells was extracted using the QIAGEN DNeasy Blood and Tissue Kit. High-throughput TCRbeta CDR3 sequencing was carried out commercially through immunoSEQ, with PCR amplification with bias correction and internal controls included. The paper's data handling went like this. Unique productive TCRbeta sequences were defined by CDR3 nucleotide sequence where primers matched, otherwise by CDR3 amino acid sequence with Vbeta and Jbeta genes. To correct sorting error, sequences shared between sorted populations at a frequency ratio of 2:1 or less were removed; the rest were assigned to the higher population. A sequence was defined as donor-reactive if the sequence was expanded at least 5-fold in CFSE-low cells compared with unstimulated cells and had a frequency of at least 0.01% in CFSE-low cells. Repertoire divergence was quantified by Jensen-Shannon divergence using the top 100 TCRbeta sequences ranked by frequency. When a sample had multiple sequencing runs, each run was corrected for sorting error separately and the runs were then pooled. The table comes from immuneACCESS by way of TCRdb, which keeps in-frame sequences with V and J called. Part of the clones is missing from these tables; in studies checked, under half for an unresolved V gene and the rest for unknown reasons. The V and J calls and the clone size are those of that table, but D and trimming were determined from the DNA. The sample contains fewer than 80,000 clones, roughly 91% of them found a single time. Of the sample, approximately 0.39% falls within the top ten clones.

Regarding this clone: This clone's antigen is unknown. Base qualities were left out, and no much larger clone turns up one base away.

Overall results and qualifications from the work: The study was limited by small patient numbers, and the findings need validation in larger populations and under other immunosuppression protocols. Because the PCR primers were changed over time for some patients, nucleotide-level comparison could not be performed across the samples from those patients. In tolerant patients, the expansion of donor-specific Tregs was greater than global Treg expansion, suggesting that the expansion was antigen-driven rather than nonspecific. Biological reproducibility was not directly addressed, though technical replication error appeared minimal. The most biologically relevant and donor-specific TCRbeta repertoire appeared to be identified by expanding Tregs with activated donor B cells.

The meaning of the sample's time point label: blood sample drawn before combined kidney and bone marrow transplant. Thawed PBMCs were FACS-sorted into unstimulated Tregs (CD4+CD25+CD127-), CD4+ non-Tregs (CD4+CD25-), CD4 cells and CD8 cells. The patients were a few recipients of combined kidney and bone marrow transplants from the ITN036ST trial, and samples were available only from these trial subjects. Healthy control blood was processed to PBMCs with a Ficoll density gradient and then cryopreserved, whereas patient PBMCs were collected both before and after transplant. CDR3 length: 15 amino acids, cysteine to phenylalanine. The CDR3 DNA has 45 bases and is translated from base 1. Trimming removed 7 bases from V and 0 bases from J; the gene matches leave 7 bases unexplained. CDR1 and CDR2, looked up from the germline V gene, are MNHNS and SASEGT.

Recombination connected TRBV6-1 to TRBJ2-3, with 7 junctional bases fitting TRBD2. The clonotype was recovered from a human donor who received a combined kidney and bone marrow transplant. The sample was CD4+ T cells from blood, taken before the transplant. CDR3 loop: CASTMGGGSTDTQYF. DNA sequence: TGTGCCAGCACTATGGGGGGGGGAAGCACAGATACGCAGTATTTT.